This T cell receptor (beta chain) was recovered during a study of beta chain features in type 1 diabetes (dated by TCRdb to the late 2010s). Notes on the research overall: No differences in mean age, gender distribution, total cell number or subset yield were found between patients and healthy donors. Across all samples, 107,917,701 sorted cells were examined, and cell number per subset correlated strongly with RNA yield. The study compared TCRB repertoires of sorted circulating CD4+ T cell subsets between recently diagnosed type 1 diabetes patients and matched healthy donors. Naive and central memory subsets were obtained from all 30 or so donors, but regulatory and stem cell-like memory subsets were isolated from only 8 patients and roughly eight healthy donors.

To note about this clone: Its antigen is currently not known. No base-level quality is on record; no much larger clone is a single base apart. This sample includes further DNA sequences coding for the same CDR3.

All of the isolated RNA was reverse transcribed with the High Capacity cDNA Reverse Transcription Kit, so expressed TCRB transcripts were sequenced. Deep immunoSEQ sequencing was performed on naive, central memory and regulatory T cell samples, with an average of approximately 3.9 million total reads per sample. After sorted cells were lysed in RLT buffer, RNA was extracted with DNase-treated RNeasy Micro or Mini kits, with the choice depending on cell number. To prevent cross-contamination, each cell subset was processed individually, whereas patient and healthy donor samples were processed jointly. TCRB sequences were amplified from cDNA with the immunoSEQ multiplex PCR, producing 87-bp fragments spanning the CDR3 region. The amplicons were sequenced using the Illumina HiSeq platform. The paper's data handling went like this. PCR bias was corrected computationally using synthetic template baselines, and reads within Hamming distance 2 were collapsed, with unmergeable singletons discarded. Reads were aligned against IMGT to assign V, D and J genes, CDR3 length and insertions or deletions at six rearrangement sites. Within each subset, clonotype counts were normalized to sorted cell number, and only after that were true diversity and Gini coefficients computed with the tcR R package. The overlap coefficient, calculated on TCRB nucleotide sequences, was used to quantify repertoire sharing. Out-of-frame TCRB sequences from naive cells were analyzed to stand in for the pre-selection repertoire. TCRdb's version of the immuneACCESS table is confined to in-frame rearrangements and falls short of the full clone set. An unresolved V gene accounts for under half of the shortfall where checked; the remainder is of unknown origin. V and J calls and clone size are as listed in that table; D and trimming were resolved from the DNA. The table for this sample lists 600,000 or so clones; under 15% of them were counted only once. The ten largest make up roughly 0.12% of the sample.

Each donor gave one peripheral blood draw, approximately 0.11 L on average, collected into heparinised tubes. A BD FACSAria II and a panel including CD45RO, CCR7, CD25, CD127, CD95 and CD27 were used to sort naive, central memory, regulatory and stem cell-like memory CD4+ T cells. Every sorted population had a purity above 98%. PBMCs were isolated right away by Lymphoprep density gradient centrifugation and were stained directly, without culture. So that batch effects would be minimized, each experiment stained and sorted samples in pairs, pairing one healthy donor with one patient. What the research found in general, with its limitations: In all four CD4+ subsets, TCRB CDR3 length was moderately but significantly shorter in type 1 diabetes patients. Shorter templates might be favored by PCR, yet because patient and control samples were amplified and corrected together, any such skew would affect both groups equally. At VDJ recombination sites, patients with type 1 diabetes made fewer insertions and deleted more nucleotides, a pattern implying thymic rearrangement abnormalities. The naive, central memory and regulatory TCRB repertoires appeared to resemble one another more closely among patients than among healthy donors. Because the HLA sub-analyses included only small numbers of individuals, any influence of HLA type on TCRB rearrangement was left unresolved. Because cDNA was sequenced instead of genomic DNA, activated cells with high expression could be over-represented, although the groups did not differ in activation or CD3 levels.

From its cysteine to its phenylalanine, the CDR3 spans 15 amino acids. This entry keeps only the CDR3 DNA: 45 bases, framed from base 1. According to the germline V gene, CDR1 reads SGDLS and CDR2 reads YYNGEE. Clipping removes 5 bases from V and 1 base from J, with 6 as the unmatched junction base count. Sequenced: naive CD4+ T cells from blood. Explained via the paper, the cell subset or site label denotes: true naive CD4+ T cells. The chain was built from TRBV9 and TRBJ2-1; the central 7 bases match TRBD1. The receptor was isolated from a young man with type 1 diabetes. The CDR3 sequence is CASRRGDSSYNEQFF. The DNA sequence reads TGTGCCAGCAGGAGAGGGGACAGTTCCTACAATGAGCAGTTCTTC. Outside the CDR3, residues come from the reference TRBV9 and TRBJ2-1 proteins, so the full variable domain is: DSGVTQTPKHLITATGQRVTLRCSPRSGDLSVYWYQQSLDQGLQFLIQYYNGEERAKGNILERFSAQQFPDLHSELNLSSLELGDSALYFCASRRGDSSYNEQFFGPGTRLTVL.